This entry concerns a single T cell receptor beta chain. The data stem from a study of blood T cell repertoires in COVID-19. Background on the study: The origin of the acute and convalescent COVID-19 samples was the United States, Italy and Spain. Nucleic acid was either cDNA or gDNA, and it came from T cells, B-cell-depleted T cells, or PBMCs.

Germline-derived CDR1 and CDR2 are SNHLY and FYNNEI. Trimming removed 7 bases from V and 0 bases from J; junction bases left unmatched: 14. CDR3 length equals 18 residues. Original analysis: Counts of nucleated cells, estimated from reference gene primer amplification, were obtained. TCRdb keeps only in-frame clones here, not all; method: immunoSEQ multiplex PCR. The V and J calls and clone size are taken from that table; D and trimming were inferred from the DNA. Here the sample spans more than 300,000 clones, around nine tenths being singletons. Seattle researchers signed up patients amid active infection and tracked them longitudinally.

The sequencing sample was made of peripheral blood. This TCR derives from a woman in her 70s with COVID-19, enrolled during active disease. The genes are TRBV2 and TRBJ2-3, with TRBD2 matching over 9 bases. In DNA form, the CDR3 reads TGTGCCAGCACCCCGAGGCGGGGGGGCGCGATTAGCACAGATACGCAGTATTTT. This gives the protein CASTPRRGGAISTDTQYF. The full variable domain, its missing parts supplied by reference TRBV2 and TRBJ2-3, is EPEVTQTPSHQVTQMGQEVILRCVPISNHLYFYWYRQILGQKVEFLVSFYNNEISEKSEIFDDQFSVERPDGSNFTLKIRSTKLEDSAMYFCASTPRRGGAISTDTQYFGPGTRLTVL.